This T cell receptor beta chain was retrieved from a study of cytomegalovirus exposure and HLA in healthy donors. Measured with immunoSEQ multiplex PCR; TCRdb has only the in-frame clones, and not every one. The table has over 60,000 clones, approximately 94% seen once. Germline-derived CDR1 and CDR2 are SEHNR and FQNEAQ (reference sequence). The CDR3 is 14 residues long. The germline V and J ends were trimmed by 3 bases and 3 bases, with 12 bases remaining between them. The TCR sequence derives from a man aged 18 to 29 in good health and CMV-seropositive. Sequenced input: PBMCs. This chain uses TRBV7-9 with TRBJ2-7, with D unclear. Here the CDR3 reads CASSFSSVRYEQYF. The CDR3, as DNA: TGTGCCAGCAGCTTTTCTAGTGTTCGCTACGAGCAGTACTTC.